This T cell receptor beta chain was recorded in a study of T cell clones after liver transplantation. Study at large: In this trial, immunosuppression withdrawal was attempted within 2 years of liver transplant. TCRbeta sequencing after a pre-transplant mixed lymphocyte reaction identified graft-donor-reactive clones, later tracked in post-transplant blood. Third-party-reactive TCRbeta sequences from pre-transplant mixed lymphocyte reactions served as antigen-independent comparators. Findings and limits, study-wide: Conclusions were preliminary, with small, heterogeneous patient groups.

CDR3 size: 13 residues. The germline V gene has CDR1 SGDLS and CDR2 YYNGEE. With 3 bases removed from V and 5 bases from J, the gap between germline ends came to 11 bases. In the case of this clone: Its antigen is unidentified.

Produced via immunoSEQ multiplex PCR; TCRdb's table is partial and in-frame only. The sample has over 50,000 clones; around 85% are singletons. V gene TRBV9 combines with J gene TRBJ1-2, with a weak D call TRBD1 (6 bases). This receptor was taken from a human patient who received a liver transplant. Some of the T cells may derive from the graft donor. This sample comprised CD8+ T cells from blood, obtained 12 months after liver transplant. The CDR3 DNA reads TGTGCCAGCAGCGCGAGGGACATTTATGGCTACACCTTC. Its protein is CASSARDIYGYTF.